This T cell receptor (beta chain) was obtained from a study of blood T cell repertoires in COVID-19. Repertoires were generated with immunoSEQ multiplex PCR, while TCRdb's copy carries only in-frame clones and drops some. This sample has a few hundred thousand clones; about 85% occur once, and the top ten carry more than 7.5%. Resolution of symptoms, clearance, or two negative PCRs was present in recovered Cohort 3 donors. This CDR3 contains 16 residues. V gave up 9 bases and J gave up 4 bases; unmatched junction bases: 10. Germline V CDR1 and CDR2: KGHDR, SFDVKD. V is TRBV24-1 and J is TRBJ1-5; the match to TRBD1 covers 11 bases. The TCR comes from a woman aged 60 to 75 who had recovered from COVID-19. The sample was PBMCs or T cells enriched from blood (not recorded which). The CDR3, as DNA: TGTGCCACCGGACGTACGGGACAGGGGGGGAATCAGCCCCAGCATTTT. As protein: CATGRTGQGGNQPQHF.